The following is a T cell receptor beta chain sequence with its context. Some clones are missing from TCRdb's copy, which holds only in-frame ones; the method was immunoSEQ multiplex PCR. The profile shows about 350,000 clones, roughly 87% of them singletons. Separate from the approximately 700-subject first cohort was the approximately 120-subject validation cohort, to which the donors belonged. This sample is drawn from a study of cytomegalovirus exposure and HLA in healthy donors. Study at large: Both the 95 to 150 validation repertoires and the 600 to 700 first-cohort repertoires used the same platform, as reported by a later analysis.

The CDR3 length is 11 residues. With 1 base removed from V and 7 bases from J, the gap between germline ends came to 2 bases. Germline V lookup: CDR1 MGHDK, CDR2 SYGVNS. The rearrangement links TRBV25-1 to TRBJ2-1; D gene ambiguous. The source material was PBMCs. The sequence derives from a woman in her twenties or thirties in good health and CMV-seropositive. CDR3 sequence reads: CASSELNEQFF. The CDR3 bases are TGTGCCAGCAGTGAATTGAATGAGCAGTTCTTC. The whole variable domain, filled in from reference TRBV25-1 and TRBJ2-1, reads EADIYQTPRYLVIGTGKKITLECSQTMGHDKMYWYQQDPGMELHLIHYSYGVNSTEKGDLSSESTVSRIRTEHFPLTLESARPSHTSQYLCASSELNEQFFGPGTRLTVL.